Included here is one T cell receptor beta chain sequence, with context. The antigen remains unidentified. The sample originates from a study of cytomegalovirus exposure and HLA in healthy donors. As for the study in general: Among roughly 180 million T cells, an earlier analysis found 90 million to 130 million unique TCR beta sequences.

In the PCR, 60 Vbeta and 13 Jbeta primers were used. In the original processing: In a later analysis, of some 80 million unique beta chains, roughly 11 million appeared in at least two donors. The data were produced by immunoSEQ multiplex PCR, yet TCRdb's version contains in-frame clones alone and is incomplete. V and J calls and clone size are copied from that table; D and trimming were computed from the DNA. The table shows about 130,000 clones, with approximately 80% occurring only once. Findings of the study overall: Under in vitro conditions, three CMV-associated chains were confirmed as specific for CMV antigens.

Trimming shortened V by 1 base and J by 5 bases, and 5 bases separated the two germline ends. This CDR3 comprises 12 residues. Germline V CDR1 and CDR2: SGHVS, FNYEAQ. The sample was PBMCs. The clonotype comes from a man aged 30 to 39 in good health and CMV-seronegative. The rearrangement links TRBV7-6 to TRBJ2-5, with D hard to call. CDR3 DNA: TGTGCCAGCAGCTTAGGCGAGGAGACCCAGTACTTC. Translated: CASSLGEETQYF.